Described below is a single TCR beta chain sequence and its context. Here immunoSEQ multiplex PCR was the method, and the copy in TCRdb shows in-frame clones only, minus some. The sample carries some 180,000 clones, around 79% recorded once. The CDR3 consists of 15 residues. Trimming cost V 2 bases and J 2 bases, with 11 bases left between them. In germline, CDR1 is SGHRS, CDR2 YFSETQ. The data belong to a study of blood T cell repertoires in COVID-19. Study overall: Before being deemed recovered, Cohort 3 donors had two negative PCRs, clearance, or symptom resolution. Samples representing acute and convalescent COVID-19 were sourced from the United States, Italy and Spain. PBMCs, B-cell-depleted T cells, or T cells were the source of the cDNA or gDNA that made up the material.

The rearrangement links TRBV5-1 to TRBJ2-1; D is perhaps TRBD2 (6 bases). Material for sequencing was PBMCs or T cells enriched from blood (not recorded which). The clonotype comes from a woman in her 70s in a cohort exposed to, infected with or recovered from COVID-19 (not recorded which). The CDR3 spells CASSLTGAAYNEQFF. The CDR3 bases are TGCGCCAGCAGCTTAACGGGAGCCGCCTACAATGAGCAGTTCTTC. Full variable domain (outside the CDR3, taken from reference TRBV5-1 and TRBJ2-1): KAGVTQTPRYLIKTRGQQVTLSCSPISGHRSVSWYQQTPGQGLQFLFEYFSETQRNKGNFPGRFSGRQFSNSRSEMNVSTLELGDSALYLCASSLTGAAYNEQFFGPGTRLTVL.